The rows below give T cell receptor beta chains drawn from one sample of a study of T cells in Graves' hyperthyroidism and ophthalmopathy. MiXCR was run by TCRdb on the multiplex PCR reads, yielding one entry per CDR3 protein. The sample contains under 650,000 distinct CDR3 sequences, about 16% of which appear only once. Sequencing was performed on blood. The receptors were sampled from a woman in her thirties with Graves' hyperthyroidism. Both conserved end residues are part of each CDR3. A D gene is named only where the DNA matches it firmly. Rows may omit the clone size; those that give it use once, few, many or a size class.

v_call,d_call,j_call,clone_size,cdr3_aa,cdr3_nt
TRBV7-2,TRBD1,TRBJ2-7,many,CASSSGTGRWYEQYF,TGTGCCAGCAGCTCGGGGACAGGGCGATGGTACGAGCAGTACTTC
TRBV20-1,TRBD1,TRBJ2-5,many,CSARPYRDRGRMTQYF,TGCAGTGCTAGACCGTACCGGGACAGGGGGCGTATGACCCAGTACTTC
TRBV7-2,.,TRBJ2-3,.,CASSFDFGGEWTRDTDTQYF,TGTGCCAGCAGCTTCGATTTCGGGGGAGAGTGGACAAGGGACACAGATACGCAGTATTTT
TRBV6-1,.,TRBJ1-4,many,CASSYRTPIQKLFF,TGTGCCAGCAGTTATAGGACGCCAATTCAGAAACTGTTTTTT
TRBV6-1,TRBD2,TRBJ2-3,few,CASSEYYAGGPTDTQYF,TGTGCCAGCAGTGAATATTACGCGGGAGGGCCAACAGATACGCAGTATTTT
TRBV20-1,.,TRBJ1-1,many,CSASNLGGATTEAFF,TGCAGTGCTAGCAACCTTGGGGGGGCTACCACTGAAGCTTTCTTT
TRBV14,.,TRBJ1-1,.,CASSQDRFEAFF,TGTGCCAGCAGCCAGGACCGTTTTGAAGCTTTCTTT
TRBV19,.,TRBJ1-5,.,CASEPGLYSNQPQHF,TGTGCCAGCGAACCGGGACTGTATAGCAATCAGCCCCAGCATTTT
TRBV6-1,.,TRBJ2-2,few,CASEAGAMAGELFF,TGTGCCAGCGAGGCGGGTGCTATGGCCGGGGAGCTGTTTTTT
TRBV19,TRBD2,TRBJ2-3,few,CASSIAFEAGRTDTQYF,TGTGCCAGTAGTATAGCCTTTGAAGCGGGGCGCACAGATACGCAGTATTTT
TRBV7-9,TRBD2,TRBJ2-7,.,CASASSLAAYEQYF,TGTGCCAGCGCATCGTCTCTAGCGGCCTACGAGCAGTACTTC
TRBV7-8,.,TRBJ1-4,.,CASSFTSNGGEKLFF,TGTGCCAGCAGCTTTACGTCGAACGGGGGTGAAAAACTGTTTTTT
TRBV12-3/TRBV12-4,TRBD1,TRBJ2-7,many,CASSRGQGTEQYF,TGTGCCAGCAGCCGGGGACAGGGTACCGAGCAGTACTTC
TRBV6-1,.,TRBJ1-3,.,CASSAQRVSGGNTIYF,TGTGCCAGCAGTGCACAACGAGTAAGTGGTGGAAACACCATATATTTT
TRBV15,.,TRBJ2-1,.,CATSSNPDGANEQFF,TGTGCCACCAGCAGTAACCCGGACGGGGCAAATGAGCAGTTCTTC
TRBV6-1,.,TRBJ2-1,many,CASIFNLDGYNEQFF,TGTGCCAGCATTTTCAATCTCGACGGATACAATGAGCAGTTCTTC
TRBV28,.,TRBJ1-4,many,CASSFPDRTGGEKLFF,TGTGCCAGCAGTTTCCCCGACAGGACCGGCGGGGAAAAACTGTTTTTT
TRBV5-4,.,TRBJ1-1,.,CASSLQRPNTEAFF,TGTGCCAGCAGCTTGCAACGGCCGAACACTGAAGCTTTCTTT
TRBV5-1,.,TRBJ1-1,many,CASSLERVNTEAFF,TGCGCCAGCAGCTTGGAACGGGTGAACACTGAAGCTTTCTTT
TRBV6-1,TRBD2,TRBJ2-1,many,CASLAGGVNEQFF,TGTGCCAGCCTAGCGGGAGGGGTGAATGAGCAGTTCTTC
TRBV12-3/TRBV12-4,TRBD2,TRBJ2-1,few,CASSTGTSVKQFF,TGTGCCAGCAGTACCGGGACTAGCGTTAAACAGTTCTTC
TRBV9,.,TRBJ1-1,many,CASSPQGQPLNTEAFF,TGTGCCAGCAGCCCCCAAGGACAGCCTCTTAACACTGAAGCTTTCTTT
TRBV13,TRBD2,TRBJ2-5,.,CASSKGTRGGETQYF,TGTGCCAGCAGCAAAGGGACTAGGGGAGGAGAGACCCAGTACTTC
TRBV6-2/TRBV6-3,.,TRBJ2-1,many,CASSYSRQYNEQFF,TGTGCCAGCAGTTACTCGCGGCAGTACAATGAGCAGTTCTTC
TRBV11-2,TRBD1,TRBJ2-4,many,CASSHLRDRGNIQYF,TGTGCCAGCAGCCATCTCCGGGACAGGGGGAACATTCAGTACTTC
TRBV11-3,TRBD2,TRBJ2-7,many,CASSLRLSGRWHEQYF,TGTGCCAGCAGCTTGCGTCTCAGCGGGAGGTGGCACGAGCAGTACTTC
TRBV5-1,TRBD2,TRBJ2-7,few,CASSYLSGTYEQYF,TGCGCCAGTTCTTACCTGAGCGGGACCTACGAGCAGTACTTC
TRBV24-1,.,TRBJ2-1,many,CATSDSVGTGSYNEQFF,TGTGCCACCAGTGATTCCGTGGGAACGGGGTCCTACAATGAGCAGTTCTTC
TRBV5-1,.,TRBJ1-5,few,CASSDGGQPQHF,TGCGCCAGCAGCGATGGAGGGCAGCCCCAGCATTTT
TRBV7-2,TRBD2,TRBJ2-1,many,CASSLGSGRAINEQFF,TGTGCCAGCAGCTTGGGTAGCGGGAGGGCCATCAATGAGCAGTTCTTC
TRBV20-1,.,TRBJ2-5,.,CSASARTEGQETQYF,TGCAGTGCTAGTGCGAGAACGGAGGGGCAAGAGACCCAGTACTTC
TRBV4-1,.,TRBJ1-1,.,CASSQDFGLNTEAFF,TGCGCCAGCAGCCAAGATTTCGGCCTGAACACTGAAGCTTTCTTT
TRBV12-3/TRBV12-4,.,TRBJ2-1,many,CASTWRGEQFF,TGTGCCAGCACCTGGAGGGGTGAGCAGTTCTTC
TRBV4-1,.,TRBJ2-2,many,CASSQGIGELFF,TGCGCCAGCAGCCAAGGGATCGGGGAGCTGTTTTTT
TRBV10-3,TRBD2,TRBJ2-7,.,CAISDSGRAPYEQYF,TGTGCCATCAGCGATAGCGGGAGGGCTCCCTACGAGCAGTACTTC
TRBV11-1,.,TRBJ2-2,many,CASSFALRELFF,TGTGCCAGCAGCTTCGCCCTCAGGGAGCTGTTTTTT
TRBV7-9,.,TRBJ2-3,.,CASSHGTTGTDTQYF,TGTGCCAGCAGCCACGGGACAACTGGCACAGATACGCAGTATTTT
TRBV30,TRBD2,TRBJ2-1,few,CAWSGSGGEQFF,TGTGCCTGGAGTGGCTCGGGGGGTGAGCAGTTCTTC
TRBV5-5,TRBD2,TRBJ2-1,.,CASGTSGYYNEQFF,TGTGCCAGCGGGACTAGCGGGTACTACAATGAGCAGTTCTTC
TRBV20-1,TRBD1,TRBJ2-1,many,CSAATGTGKFF,TGCAGTGCTGCTACCGGGACAGGGAAGTTCTTC
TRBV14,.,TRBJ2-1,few,CASSQESHEQFF,TGTGCCAGCAGCCAAGAGTCCCATGAGCAGTTCTTC
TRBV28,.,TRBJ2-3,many,CASSLSDRNLTDTQYF,TGTGCCAGCAGTTTGTCGGACAGAAACCTCACAGATACGCAGTATTTT
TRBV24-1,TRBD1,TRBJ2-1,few,CATSVKQGNNEQFF,TGTGCCACCAGTGTGAAACAGGGGAACAATGAGCAGTTCTTC
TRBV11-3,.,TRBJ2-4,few,CASSLAGRAKNIQYF,TGTGCCAGCAGCTTAGCGGGACGGGCTAAAAACATTCAGTACTTC
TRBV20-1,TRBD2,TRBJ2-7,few,CSARETGRIQREDWYEQYF,TGCAGTGCTAGAGAGACCGGCAGAATACAGCGGGAGGATTGGTACGAGCAGTACTTC
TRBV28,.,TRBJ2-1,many,CASSLIAEDSYNEQFF,TGTGCCAGCAGTTTAATCGCGGAAGACTCTTACAATGAGCAGTTCTTC
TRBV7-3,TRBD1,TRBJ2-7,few,CASSETGERDEQYF,TGTGCCAGCAGCGAGACAGGGGAGAGGGACGAGCAGTACTTC
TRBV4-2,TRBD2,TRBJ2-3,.,CASSRSAGEGTDTQYF,TGTGCCAGCAGCCGATCAGCGGGAGAGGGAACAGATACGCAGTATTTT
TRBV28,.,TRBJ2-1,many,CASSSGHYSSNEQFF,TGTGCCAGCAGTTCGGGACATTACTCTTCCAATGAGCAGTTCTTC
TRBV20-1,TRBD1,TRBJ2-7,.,CSARDFGQGQYEQYF,TGCAGTGCTAGAGATTTCGGACAGGGTCAATACGAGCAGTACTTC
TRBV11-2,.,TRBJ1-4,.,CASSLDQGWANEKLFF,TGTGCCAGCAGCTTAGATCAGGGGTGGGCTAATGAAAAACTGTTTTTT
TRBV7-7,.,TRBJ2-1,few,CASSLERLGEQFF,TGTGCTAGCAGCCTGGAGAGGCTTGGTGAGCAGTTCTTC
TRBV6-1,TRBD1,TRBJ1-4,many,CASSESSGQGDEKLFF,TGTGCCAGCAGTGAATCCTCCGGACAGGGTGACGAAAAACTGTTTTTT
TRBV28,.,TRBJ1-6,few,CASGQNYSSPLHF,TGTGCCTCCGGACAGAATTATAGTTCACCCCTCCACTTT
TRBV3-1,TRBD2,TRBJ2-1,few,CASSRLLADSSYNEQFF,TGTGCCAGCAGCCGACTACTAGCGGACAGCTCCTACAATGAGCAGTTCTTC